The 25 T cell receptor beta chains reported below all come from one sample, sequenced in a study of shared clonotypes between healthy human individuals. CD8 cells regarded as naive lacked CD45RO, were positively chosen for CCR7, and omitted terminally differentiated effector memory CD45RA+ cells. Sequencing used immunoSEQ multiplex PCR; TCRdb keeps in-frame clones, though not all of them. The sample holds more than 2 million clones, 85% to 95% seen once. Source material: naive CD8+ T cells from PBMCs. The receptor set was obtained from a man between 18 and 29 years old in good health. Some clones in this sample may be carry-over from other donors' samples.

This clone was seen only a few times. The V call is TRBV7-9, the J call TRBJ2-5, with 8 bases lining up with TRBD1. CDR1 is SEHNR, CDR2 FQNEAQ, per germline (reference sequence). This CDR3 region has 16 residues. V shed 3 bases and J 2 bases; nucleotides not matched to a gene: 8. This CDR3 is CASSFIVTGEQETQYF. The CDR3 bases are TGTGCCAGCAGCTTTATCGTGACAGGGGAACAAGAGACCCAGTACTTC.

The chain joins TRBV7-6 to TRBJ2-2; 10 positions match TRBD1. This CDR3 contains 17 residues. In germline, CDR1 is SGHVS, CDR2 FNYEAQ. With 4 bases clipped from V and 5 bases from J, the junction kept 10 bases outside the gene matches. The CDR3 protein is CASSSQRQGARTGELFF. CDR3 coding DNA: TGTGCCAGCAGCTCCCAGCGACAGGGGGCGAGGACCGGGGAGCTGTTTTTT.

The rearrangement uses TRBV28 and TRBJ2-7; D may be TRBD1 (6 bases). The CDR3 is 14 amino acids. Between the trimmed V and J ends, which lost 3 bases and 1 base, there was a span of 10 bases. Germline V gene sequence: CDR1 MDHEN, CDR2 SYDVKM. CDR3 DNA: TGTGCCAGCAGTTTGCAGGGGCATTCCTACGAGCAGTACTTC. It yields the protein CASSLQGHSYEQYF.

The V call is TRBV11-2, the J call TRBJ2-7; 7 bases are a match to TRBD1. Trimming removed 3 bases from V and 5 bases from J; junction bases left unmatched: 7. This CDR3 has 14 amino acids. Germline CDR1 and CDR2: SGHAT and FQNNGV. CDR3 amino acids: CASSLSGTANEQYF. The CDR3 bases are TGTGCCAGCAGCTTGTCCGGGACAGCTAACGAGCAGTACTTC.

The chain is built from TRBV7-9 and TRBJ2-1; 11 nucleotides agree with TRBD2. V lost 5 bases to trimming and J lost 4 bases; unmatched junction nucleotides: 10. There are 17 residues in the CDR3. Germline V gives CDR1 SEHNR, CDR2 FQNEAQ (reference sequence). In nucleotides, the CDR3 is TGTGCCAGCAGCCCACGGGGACTAGCGGATGGGTACAATGAGCAGTTCTTC. It specifies CASSPRGLADGYNEQFF. The full variable domain, with the rest looked up from reference TRBV7-9 and TRBJ2-1, is DTGVSQNPRHKITKRGQNVTFRCDPISEHNRLYWYRQTLGQGPEFLTYFQNEAQLEKSRLLSDRFSAERPKGSFSTLEIQRTEQGDSAMYLCASSPRGLADGYNEQFFGPGTRLTVL.

As regards this clone: Within the sample, other DNA sequences also encode this same CDR3. The rearrangement links TRBV9 to TRBJ1-4, with D perhaps matching TRBD1 (5 bases). The V and J ends lost 3 bases and 8 bases respectively, with 14 bases between them. The CDR3 sequence is 14 residues long. The germline V gene has CDR1 SGDLS and CDR2 YYNGEE. DNA for the CDR3: TGTGCCAGCAGCGGGCAGGGTTGGGGAGAAAAACTGTTTTTT. It is translated as CASSGQGWGEKLFF.

This chain uses TRBV19 with TRBJ2-3; 7 nucleotides align to TRBD2. This CDR3 spans 17 amino acids. Trimming at V came to 2 bases and at J to 1 base, leaving 9 bases not matched to a gene. Per germline, CDR1 LNHDA and CDR2 SQIVND (reference sequence). The CDR3 loop is CASSIRPLRGGTDTQYF. DNA for the CDR3: TGTGCCAGTAGTATAAGGCCACTCCGGGGGGGCACAGATACGCAGTATTTT.

This chain uses TRBV5-8 with TRBJ2-7; no clear D. The CDR3 is 14 residues long. V was pared by 4 bases and J by 3 bases, with 14 bases between. The germline CDR1 and CDR2 sequences are SGHTS and YDEGEE. The CDR3 region has the DNA TGTGCCAGCAGCCACGACACGGAGAACTACGAGCAGTACTTC. Translated: CASSHDTENYEQYF. Variable domain in full (rest from reference TRBV5-8 and TRBJ2-7): EAGVTQSPTHLIKTRGQQATLRCSPISGHTSVYWYQQALGLGLQFLLWYDEGEERNRGNFPPRFSGRQFPNYSSELNVNALELEDSALYLCASSHDTENYEQYFGPGTRLTVT.

This CDR3 is CASSDSLQGGAGELFF. The CDR3 DNA reads as TGTGCCAGCAGCGATTCGCTACAGGGCGGGGCCGGGGAGCTGTTTTTT. The chain combines TRBV9 with TRBJ2-2; D is perhaps TRBD1 or TRBD2 (6 bases each). CDR1 and CDR2 (germline): SGDLS, YYNGEE. V lost 3 bases and J lost 6, with 18 bases in between. This CDR3 region has 16 residues.

The V gene is TRBV7-3, the J gene TRBJ2-2; a weak D match, TRBD2 (5 bases). The V end was cut by 10 bases, the J end by 1 base, with 7 bases between. The CDR3 has 12 residues. CDR1 and CDR2 (germline): SGHTA, FQGTGA. The chain's CDR3 is CATGVNTGELFF. Here the CDR3 DNA reads TGTGCCACCGGGGTGAACACCGGGGAGCTGTTTTTT.

This rearrangement joins TRBV14 to TRBJ2-1; the D call may be TRBD1 or TRBD2 (5 bases each). V was cut by 7 bases and J by 8 bases, with 18 bases left in between. Germline loops: CDR1 SGHDN, CDR2 FVKESK. The CDR3 consists of 14 residues. The CDR3 loop is CASKGDPLGDEQFF. In DNA, the CDR3 is TGTGCCAGCAAAGGGGACCCCCTGGGGGATGAGCAGTTCTTC. The entire variable domain, with the rest obtained from reference TRBV14 and TRBJ2-1, is as follows: EAGVTQFPSHSVIEKGQTVTLRCDPISGHDNLYWYRRVMGKEIKFLLHFVKESKQDESGMPNNRFLAERTGGTYSTLKVQPAELEDSGVYFCASKGDPLGDEQFFGPGTRLTVL.

The sample holds one count of this clone. The chain couples TRBV4-3 to TRBJ2-4; maybe TRBD1 (6 bases). Trimming removed 2 bases from V and 8 bases from J, with 13 bases in between. The CDR3 length is 14 residues. Germline assignment: CDR1 LGHNA and CDR2 YSLEER. Written as DNA, the CDR3 is TGCGCCAGCAGCCAAATGGCAGGGGCATACATTCAGTACTTC. This codes for CASSQMAGAYIQYF.

The chain has TRBV6-5 and TRBJ1-5; tentative D call: TRBD1 (5 bases). The CDR3 consists of 15 residues. Germline-derived CDR1 and CDR2 are MNHEY and SVGAGI. Deletions cut 5 bases from V and 3 bases from J, with 14 bases between. The DNA for the CDR3 is TGTGCCAGCAGTCCCGTGGGGGGGAACAATCAGCCCCAGCATTTT. Its protein is CASSPVGGNNQPQHF.

In the case of this clone: This sample includes further DNA sequences coding for the same CDR3. The rearrangement uses TRBV9 and TRBJ2-5; D not certain. CDR1 and CDR2 (germline): SGDLS, YYNGEE. This CDR3 spans 11 amino acids. Between the trimmed V and J ends, which lost 3 bases and 7 bases, there was a span of 7 bases. The CDR3 DNA reads as TGTGCCAGCAGCGGATCCGGGACCCAGTACTTC. Its translation is CASSGSGTQYF.

The V call is TRBV7-9, the J call TRBJ1-1, with D possibly matching TRBD1 (5 bases). The germline V and J ends were trimmed by 5 bases and 6 bases, with 19 bases remaining between them. The germline V gene has CDR1 SEHNR and CDR2 FQNEAQ (reference sequence). The CDR3 has 15 amino acids. CDR3: CASSTRGTGAPEAFF. The CDR3 coding sequence is TGTGCCAGCAGCACCAGAGGGACCGGTGCGCCTGAAGCTTTCTTT.

J is TRBJ2-7 and V is TRBV30, with D unresolved. The CDR3 loop spans 14 amino acids. Germline CDR1 is GTSNPN and CDR2 is SVGIG (reference sequence). V dropped 0 bases and J dropped 2 bases, with 11 bases sitting between them. CDR3 in DNA: TGTGCCTGGAGTGTAAGTCAGGCGCCCTACGAGCAGTACTTC. Amino acids: CAWSVSQAPYEQYF.

CDR3: CASSLYHSLNTEAFF. The CDR3 DNA reads TGTGCCAGCAGTTTATACCACAGCTTGAACACTGAAGCTTTCTTT. This chain connects TRBV27 to TRBJ1-1, with D unclear. CDR3 size: 15 residues. Germline V lookup: CDR1 MNHEY, CDR2 SMNVEV (reference sequence). The ends were cut back, 1 base at V and 0 bases at J, with 9 bases in the middle.

On this clone itself: The same CDR3 also results from other DNA sequences found in this sample. The chain links TRBV9 to TRBJ2-5; 7 bases are a match to TRBD2. This CDR3 spans 14 amino acids. The germline V gene encodes CDR1 SGDLS and CDR2 YYNGEE. Unmatched junction bases numbered 5, after V lost 4 bases and J lost 2 bases. The CDR3 nucleotides read TGTGCCAGCAGCCTGAGCGGGGTACAAGAGACCCAGTACTTC. Protein product: CASSLSGVQETQYF.

V gene TRBV5-8 combines with J gene TRBJ1-5; D not certain. The CDR3 length is 16 residues. Germline CDR1 and CDR2: SGHTS and YDEGEE. Trimming left V 7 bases short and J 3 bases short, with 20 bases between. The CDR3: CASSLWRRADNQPQHF. DNA for the CDR3: TGTGCCAGCTCCTTATGGCGTCGGGCAGACAATCAGCCCCAGCATTTT.

The chain uses TRBV27 and TRBJ2-7; a weak D match, TRBD1 (5 bases). V lost 0 bases and J lost 5, with 17 bases in between. Germline CDR1 and CDR2: MNHEY and SMNVEV (reference sequence). The CDR3 runs to 16 residues. CDR3 sequence reads: CASSLSQGTIIHEQYF. CDR3 sequence (DNA): TGTGCCAGCAGTTTATCCCAGGGTACGATCATCCACGAGCAGTACTTC.

The genes are TRBV5-1 and TRBJ2-7, with D possibly called TRBD1 or TRBD2 (5 bases each). The V and J ends lost 0 bases and 0 bases respectively, with 16 bases between them. The CDR3 runs to 17 residues. The germline CDR1 and CDR2 sequences are SGHRS and YFSETQ. The DNA for the CDR3 is TGCGCCAGCAGCTTGGGGGCCCTGGGGCGGGTCTCCTACGAGCAGTACTTC. Translating gives CASSLGALGRVSYEQYF.

The chain couples TRBV9 to TRBJ2-7, with D tentatively TRBD2 (6 bases). In germline, CDR1 is SGDLS, CDR2 YYNGEE. V was cut by 4 bases and J by 0 bases, with 14 bases left in between. The CDR3 consists of 15 residues. The CDR3 is CASSPAPGLSYEQYF. The CDR3 region has the DNA TGTGCCAGCAGCCCAGCACCGGGACTCTCCTACGAGCAGTACTTC.

This chain connects TRBV27 to TRBJ2-5; maybe TRBD2 (6 bases). The germline V gene encodes CDR1 MNHEY and CDR2 SMNVEV (reference sequence). With 5 bases removed from V and 6 bases from J, the gap between germline ends came to 16 bases. CDR3 size: 14 residues. This CDR3 is CASSPRGGRQTQYF. CDR3 nucleotides: TGTGCCAGCAGTCCCCGTGGGGGGAGGCAGACCCAGTACTTC.

V is TRBV9 and J is TRBJ1-1, with a tentative D call TRBD1 (5 bases). Per the germline V gene, CDR1 is SGDLS and CDR2 is YYNGEE. The CDR3 is made up of 11 amino acids. Trimming pared 4 bases from V and 13 bases from J, leaving 14 bases between. CDR3 amino acids: CASSSGGTLFF. CDR3 nucleotide sequence: TGTGCCAGCAGCTCTGGGGGGACCCTTTTCTTT.

This sequence joins TRBV11-2 and TRBJ2-7, with unresolved D. The CDR3 sequence is 14 residues long. Germline CDR1 reads SGHAT; CDR2 reads FQNNGV. V was clipped by 3 bases and J by 3 bases, with 12 bases between them. In nucleotides, the CDR3 is TGTGCCAGCAGCTTCGAAGTCGGGTACTACGAGCAGTACTTC. This gives the protein CASSFEVGYYEQYF. Full variable domain (remainder filled in from reference TRBV11-2 and TRBJ2-7): EAGVAQSPRYKIIEKRQSVAFWCNPISGHATLYWYQQILGQGPKLLIQFQNNGVVDDSQLPKDRFSAERLKGVDSTLKIQPAKLEDSAVYLCASSFEVGYYEQYFGPGTRLTVT.